These T cell receptor beta chains were read from a single sample in a study of control samples from healthy donors and cancer patients. Libraries were prepared by immunoSEQ multiplex PCR; TCRdb keeps only in-frame clonotypes and omits some of them. The sample lists just over 150,000 clones; over 85% were seen once. Sequencing was performed on blood. The receptor source for this set is a woman aged 40 to 49 in good health. The CDR3 runs from the conserved cysteine through the conserved F or W. Fields, in order: clone size, V gene, J gene, D gene, CDR3 DNA, CDR3 protein. The D gene is left open where the match is weak. Not every row has a clone size; where given, it reads once, few, many or a size class.

>NA|TRBV29-1|TRBJ1-2|NA
TGCGGAGACAAAACCGGGACCCTTTACACCTTC
CGDKTGTLYTF
>NA|TRBV7-2|TRBJ1-5|NA
TGTGCCAGCAGCTTACATGCCACCAATCAGCCCCAGCATTTT
CASSLHATNQPQHF
>NA|TRBV7-2|TRBJ1-1|NA
TGTGCCAGCAGCCAGTTCCCGGGCACTGAAGCTTTCTTT
CASSQFPGTEAFF
>NA|TRBV14|TRBJ1-1|NA
TGTGCCAGCAGCCAAGGGATGAACACTGAAGCTTTCTTT
CASSQGMNTEAFF
>NA|TRBV10-3|TRBJ2-7|TRBD1
TGTGCCATCAGCGCAGGGGACAGGGGGGACGAGCAGTACTTC
CAISAGDRGDEQYF
>NA|TRBV10-2|TRBJ2-7|NA
TGCGCCAGCACCGGATCCCTCCACGAGCAGTACTTC
CASTGSLHEQYF
>NA|TRBV3-1/TRBV3-2|TRBJ2-7|NA
TGTGCCAGCAGCCTAGGGGAGCAGTACTTC
CASSLGEQYF
>NA|TRBV7-2|TRBJ1-5|NA
TGTGCCAGCAGCTTATCCCAGACCAATCAGCCCCAGCATTTT
CASSLSQTNQPQHF
>few|TRBV7-9|TRBJ2-7|NA
TGTGCCAGCAGCTTAGCGTCTCCAGAGCAGTACTTC
CASSLASPEQYF
>few|TRBV12-5|TRBJ2-1|TRBD1
TGTGCTAGTGGTTTGGAAACCGGGACAGGGACGGATGAGCAGTTCTTC
CASGLETGTGTDEQFF
>NA|TRBV6-5|TRBJ1-2|TRBD1
TGTGCCAGCACCCGAGGACAGGGTGGCGACTATGGCTACACCTTC
CASTRGQGGDYGYTF
>NA|TRBV7-8|TRBJ2-5|TRBD1
TGTGCCAGCGTACTCTTTGGGACAGGGGTCCAAGAGACCCAGTACTTC
CASVLFGTGVQETQYF
>NA|TRBV7-2|TRBJ2-7|TRBD1
TGTGCCAGCAGCGACCCCGGGACAGAGTCCTACGAGCAGTACTTC
CASSDPGTESYEQYF
>NA|TRBV7-2|TRBJ2-2|NA
TGTGCCAGCAGGGACAGGAACACCGGGGAGCTGTTTTTT
CASRDRNTGELFF
>NA|TRBV19|TRBJ1-5|NA
TGTGCCAGTAGTATCGGGGGCTGGGGCAATCAGCCCCAGCATTTT
CASSIGGWGNQPQHF
>NA|TRBV7-2|TRBJ2-7|TRBD1
TGTGCCAGCAGCGCGACGGGACAGGGGACCCACGAGCAGTACTTC
CASSATGQGTHEQYF
>NA|TRBV5-1|TRBJ2-5|TRBD2
TGCGCCAGCAGTACCGGGACTAGCGGGGGGGCAAATCGAGAGACCCAGTACTTC
CASSTGTSGGANRETQYF
>NA|TRBV5-4|TRBJ2-6|NA
TGTGCCAGCAGCTTAGAACGTCCTGGGGCCAACGTCCTGACTTTC
CASSLERPGANVLTF